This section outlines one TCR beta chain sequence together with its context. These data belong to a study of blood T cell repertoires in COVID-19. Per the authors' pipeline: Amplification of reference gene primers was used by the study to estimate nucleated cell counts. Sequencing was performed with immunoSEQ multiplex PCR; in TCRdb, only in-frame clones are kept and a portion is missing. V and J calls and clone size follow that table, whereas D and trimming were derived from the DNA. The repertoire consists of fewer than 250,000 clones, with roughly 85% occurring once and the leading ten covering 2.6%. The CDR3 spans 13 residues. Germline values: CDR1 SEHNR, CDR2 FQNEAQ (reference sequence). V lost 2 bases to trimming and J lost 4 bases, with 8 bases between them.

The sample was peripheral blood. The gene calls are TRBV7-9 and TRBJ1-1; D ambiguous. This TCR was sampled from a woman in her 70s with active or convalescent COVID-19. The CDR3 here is CASSLWSGTEAFF. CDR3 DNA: TGTGCCAGCAGCTTATGGTCCGGCACTGAAGCTTTCTTT. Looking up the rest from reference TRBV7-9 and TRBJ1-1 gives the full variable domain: DTGVSQNPRHKITKRGQNVTFRCDPISEHNRLYWYRQTLGQGPEFLTYFQNEAQLEKSRLLSDRFSAERPKGSFSTLEIQRTEQGDSAMYLCASSLWSGTEAFFGQGTRLTVV.